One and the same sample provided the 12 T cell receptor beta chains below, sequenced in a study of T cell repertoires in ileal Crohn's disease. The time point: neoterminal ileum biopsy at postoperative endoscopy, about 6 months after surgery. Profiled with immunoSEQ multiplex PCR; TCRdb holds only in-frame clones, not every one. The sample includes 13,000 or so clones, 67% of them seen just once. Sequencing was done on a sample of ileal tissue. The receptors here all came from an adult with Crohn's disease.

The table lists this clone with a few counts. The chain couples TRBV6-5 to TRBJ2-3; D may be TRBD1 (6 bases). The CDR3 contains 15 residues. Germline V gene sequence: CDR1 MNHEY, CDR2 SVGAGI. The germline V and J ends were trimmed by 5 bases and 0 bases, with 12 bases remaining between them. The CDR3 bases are TGTGCCAGCAGTCGGACAGAAATCAGCACAGATACGCAGTATTTT. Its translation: CASSRTEISTDTQYF.

The CDR3 nucleotides are TGTGCCAGCAGCCCGGGGACAGGGGACAATGAGCAGTTCTTC. Translation gives CASSPGTGDNEQFF. The chain is built from TRBV7-3 and TRBJ2-1, with TRBD1 matching 10 bases. Germline CDR1 and CDR2: SGHTA and FQGTGA. This CDR3 is 14 amino acids long. V lost 5 bases to trimming and J lost 5 bases; unmatched junction nucleotides: 3. Full variable domain (rest looked up from reference TRBV7-3 and TRBJ2-1): GAGVSQTPSNKVTEKGKYVELRCDPISGHTALYWYRQSLGQGPEFLIYFQGTGAADDSGLPNDRFFAVRPEGSVSTLKIQRTERGDSAVYLCASSPGTGDNEQFFGPGTRLTVL.

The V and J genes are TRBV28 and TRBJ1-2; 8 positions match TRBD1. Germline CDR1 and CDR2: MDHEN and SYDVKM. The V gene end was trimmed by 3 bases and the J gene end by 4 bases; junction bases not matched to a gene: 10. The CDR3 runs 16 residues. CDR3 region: CASSLNTGGDGYGYTF. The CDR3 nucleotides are TGTGCCAGCAGTTTGAATACAGGGGGAGATGGCTATGGCTACACCTTC.

The CDR3 coding sequence is TGCGCCAGCAGCAACAGTGCGAGCACTGAAGCTTTCTTT. It specifies CASSNSASTEAFF. V gene TRBV10-2 combines with J gene TRBJ1-1, with no clear D. V dropped 6 bases and J dropped 4 bases, with 12 bases sitting between them. CDR3 length: 13 amino acids. Germline V gives CDR1 WSHSY, CDR2 SAAADI.

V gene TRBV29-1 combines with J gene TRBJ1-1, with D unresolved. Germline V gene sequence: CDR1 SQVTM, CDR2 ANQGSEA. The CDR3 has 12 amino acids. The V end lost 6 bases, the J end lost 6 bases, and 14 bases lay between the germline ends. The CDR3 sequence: CSVTRVVAEAFF. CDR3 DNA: TGCAGCGTGACCCGGGTGGTGGCTGAAGCTTTCTTT. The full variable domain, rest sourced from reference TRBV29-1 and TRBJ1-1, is SAVISQKPSRDICQRGTSLTIQCQVDSQVTMMFWYRQQPGQSLTLIATANQGSEATYESGFVIDKFPISRPNLTFSTLTVSNMSPEDSSIYLCSVTRVVAEAFFGQGTRLTVV.

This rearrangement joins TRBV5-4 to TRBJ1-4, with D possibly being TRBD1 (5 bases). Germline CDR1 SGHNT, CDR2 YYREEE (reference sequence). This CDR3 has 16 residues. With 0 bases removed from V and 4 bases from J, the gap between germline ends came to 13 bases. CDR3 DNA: TGTGCCAGCAGCTTGGCCATGGGTCAGGGTAATGAAAAACTGTTTTTT. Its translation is CASSLAMGQGNEKLFF.

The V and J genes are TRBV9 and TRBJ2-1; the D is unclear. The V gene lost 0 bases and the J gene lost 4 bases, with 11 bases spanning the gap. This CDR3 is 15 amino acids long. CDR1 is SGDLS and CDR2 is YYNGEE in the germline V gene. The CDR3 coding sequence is TGTGCCAGCAGCGTAGAAGGGAAAGTTTACAATGAGCAGTTCTTC. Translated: CASSVEGKVYNEQFF.

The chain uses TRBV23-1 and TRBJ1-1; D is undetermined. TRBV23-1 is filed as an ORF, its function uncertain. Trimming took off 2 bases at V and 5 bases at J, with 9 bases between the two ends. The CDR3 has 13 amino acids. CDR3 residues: CASSQKGKTEAFF. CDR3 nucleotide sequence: TGCGCCAGCAGTCAAAAGGGAAAAACTGAAGCTTTCTTT.

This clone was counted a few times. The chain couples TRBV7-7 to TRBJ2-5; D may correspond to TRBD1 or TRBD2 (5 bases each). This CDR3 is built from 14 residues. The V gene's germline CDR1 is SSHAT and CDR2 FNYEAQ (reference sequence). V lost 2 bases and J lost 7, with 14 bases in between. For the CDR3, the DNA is TGTGCCAGCAGCTTACTGGGGGAGCGTGGGACCCAGTACTTC. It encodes CASSLLGERGTQYF.

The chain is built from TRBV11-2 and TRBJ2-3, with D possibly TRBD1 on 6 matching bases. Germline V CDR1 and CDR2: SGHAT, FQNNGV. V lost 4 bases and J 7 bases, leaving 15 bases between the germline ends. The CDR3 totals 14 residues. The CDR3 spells CASSWDTQANTQYF. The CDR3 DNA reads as TGTGCCAGCAGCTGGGACACTCAGGCAAATACGCAGTATTTT.

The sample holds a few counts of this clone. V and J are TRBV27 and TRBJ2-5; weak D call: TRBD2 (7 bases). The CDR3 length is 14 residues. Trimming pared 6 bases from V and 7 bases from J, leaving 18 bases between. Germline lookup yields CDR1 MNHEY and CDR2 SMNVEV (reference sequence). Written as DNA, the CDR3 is TGTGCCAGCAGATTTAGGGGGGGAGAGGGGACCCAGTACTTC. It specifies CASRFRGGEGTQYF.

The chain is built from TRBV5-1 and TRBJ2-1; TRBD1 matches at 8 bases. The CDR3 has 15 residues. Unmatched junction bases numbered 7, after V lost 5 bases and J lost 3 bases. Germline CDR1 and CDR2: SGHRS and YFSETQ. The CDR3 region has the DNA TGCGCCAGCAGGTACGGACAGGGAGGCTACAATGAGCAGTTCTTC. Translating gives CASRYGQGGYNEQFF.